The entry below gives a single T cell receptor (beta chain) sequence along with its context. Its antigen is unknown. A quantitative 5'-RACE method, one with molecular barcodes, was used to make TCR beta libraries. TCRdb ran MiXCR on the 5' RACE reads and lists one entry per CDR3 protein. The profile shows 150,000 or so distinct CDR3 sequences, around 19% of them singletons. The data stem from a study of CD8 T cells in ankylosing spondylitis. Study-wide results and caveats: Peripheral blood held disease-linked clones only at relatively low frequency, and these were CD8+. Earlier authors reported some of these motif variants in reactive arthritis synovial fluid and blood.

V was clipped by 6 bases and J by 11 bases, with 16 bases between them. The CDR3 runs 11 residues. Per germline, CDR1 DFQATT and CDR2 SNEGSKA (reference sequence). This chain uses TRBV20-1 with TRBJ1-1; possible D gene TRBD1, 6 bases. This clonotype was sampled from a male donor with ankylosing spondylitis or in good health (not recorded which). What was sequenced was blood, either unsorted or a sorted T cell fraction (not recorded which). CDR3 sequence reads: CSARDTAVAFF. The CDR3 nucleotides read TGCAGTGCGCGGGACACAGCTGTCGCTTTCTTT.